This record looks at one TCR beta chain sequence and its context. The count of this clone is one. Its antigen has not been determined. Per-base quality was not reported, and no clone a single base away is much larger than it. This entry comes from a study of blood T cell repertoires in COVID-19 (dated by TCRdb to the early 2020s). Regarding the research as a whole: The collaborator samples originated in the United States, Italy and Spain and spanned the acute and convalescent phases of COVID-19. A de-identified subject ID, COVID-19 status, age in years and sex were almost always included in the sample metadata. The material from the prospective study consisted of cDNA or gDNA derived from T cells, B-cell-depleted T cells, or PBMCs. Samples came from the ongoing ImmuneRACE study (first 160 participants) plus 1,254 subjects from 6 global collaborators. Deeply sampled blood TCRbeta repertoires from subjects exposed to, actively infected with, or recovered from COVID-19 were included in the dataset. The repertoires were made available in a free public database intended to serve as a resource for research on the immune response to SARS-CoV-2. HLA class I and class II types, where available, came from metadata supplied by the sample provider rather than from assay-based typing.

TCRbeta CDR3 regions were amplified from genomic DNA by means of the immunoSEQ Assay, a bias-controlled multiplex PCR. The paper's processing steps were these. The number of nucleated cells in each sample was estimated by amplification of reference gene primers within the assay. To quantify the absolute abundance of each unique TCRbeta CDR3 rearrangement, sequence reads were collapsed and filtered. For each sample, productive Simpson clonality was calculated as the square root of Simpson's diversity index across productive rearrangements. TCRdb obtained this table from immuneACCESS and retained in-frame rearrangements with V and J assigned. These tables miss some clones; where compared with another copy, unresolved V genes account for less than half of the shortfall, and the remainder is unexplained. D and trimming were read from the DNA, whereas the V and J calls and clone size are those reported in that table. The sample table lists around 72,000 clones, around 88% of them with a count of one. The ten largest clones take up 5% to 7% of the sample.

Overall study outcomes, separate from this receptor: The amount of clinical and demographic metadata varied by source and participant and was provided uncurated.

Whole blood was collected in K2EDTA tubes by collaborating institutions according to the institutions' own protocols. For TCRbeta analysis, collaborators shipped samples in one of three forms: frozen whole blood, isolated PBMCs, or DNA extracted from either of those sample types. CDR1 and CDR2 are drawn from the germline V gene (reference sequence): LNHDA, SQIVND. The CDR3 runs 13 residues from the cysteine to the phenylalanine. Only the CDR3 portion is preserved as DNA: 39 bases, with reading frame beginning at the first base. V is clipped by 0 bases and J by 7 bases, and the sequence between their germline boundaries is 8 bases long.

The clonotype comes from a woman in her seventies with acute or convalescent COVID-19. The specimen was peripheral blood. This sequence uses TRBV19 and TRBJ2-3, and the D gene may be TRBD2, 6 bases matching. The nucleotide sequence reads TGTGCCAGTAGTATAGAGGGAGGCAATACGCAGTATTTT. It is translated as CASSIEGGNTQYF. The CDR3, completed at both ends by the reference TRBV19 and TRBJ2-3 genes, gives the full variable domain DGGITQSPKYLFRKEGQNVTLSCEQNLNHDAMYWYRQDPGQGLRLIYYSQIVNDFQKGDIAEGYSVSREKKESFPLTVTSAQKNPTAFYLCASSIEGGNTQYFGPGTRLTVL.